This T cell receptor (beta chain) originates from a study of T cell repertoires in cytomegalovirus infection. In the study overall: Based on public TCR beta signatures, there were indications of CMV infection and of a matching HLA type.

TCRdb recomputed calls from the reads with MiXCR, one row per CDR3 protein. The sample consists of 490,000 or so distinct CDR3 sequences, roughly 10% of them appearing once. V was pared by 0 bases and J by 5 bases, with 13 bases of the junction left unmatched. CDR1 and CDR2 from the germline V gene are LGHNA and YNFKEQ. The CDR3 covers 17 residues. The source is a human donor in good health (CMV status not recorded). Some clones in this sample may be carry-over from other donors' samples. Sequenced sample: PBMCs. The chain is built from TRBV4-2 and TRBJ2-7; 7 bases match TRBD2. DNA of the CDR3: TGTGCCAGCAGCCAAGATAGGCCCAGCGGGGACGCCAACGAGCAGTACTTC. This codes for CASSQDRPSGDANEQYF.